A selection of T cell receptor beta chains follows, all from one sample in a study of blood T cell repertoires in COVID-19. The method was immunoSEQ multiplex PCR; TCRdb's version includes in-frame clones alone and lacks a portion of them. This sample carries almost 250,000 clones, roughly 86% of them seen once, and the ten largest clones take about 1.7%. Sequenced: peripheral blood. These receptors all stem from a woman aged 55-70 years who had recovered from COVID-19. CDR3s leave out the opening cysteine and the closing phenylalanine or tryptophan.

v_call: TRBV2; j_call: TRBJ2-2; cdr3_aa: ASSDLSGTGELF
v_call: TRBV13; j_call: TRBJ1-6; cdr3_aa: ASSQGQGVNNSPLH
v_call: TRBV9; j_call: TRBJ2-3; cdr3_aa: ASSVEYGGAGDTQY
v_call: TRBV7-3; j_call: TRBJ1-1; cdr3_aa: ASRGQGLNTEAF
v_call: TRBV5-3; j_call: TRBJ1-3; cdr3_aa: ARSLQGADGNTIY
v_call: TRBV10-3; j_call: TRBJ2-2; cdr3_aa: AIQNPGQGTGELF
v_call: TRBV18; j_call: TRBJ1-5; cdr3_aa: ASSPQEGNQPQH
v_call: TRBV6-4; j_call: TRBJ2-3; cdr3_aa: ASRAGQGSTDTQY
v_call: TRBV4-2; j_call: TRBJ2-1; cdr3_aa: ASSQDPGFNEQF
v_call: TRBV18; j_call: TRBJ1-5; cdr3_aa: ASSPPGDRSYQPQH
v_call: TRBV18; j_call: TRBJ2-2; cdr3_aa: ASSPTGNTGELF
v_call: TRBV5-6; j_call: TRBJ1-6; cdr3_aa: ASSLGQYNSPLH
v_call: TRBV19; j_call: TRBJ1-1; cdr3_aa: ASINSLGQGLHTEAF
v_call: TRBV29-1; j_call: TRBJ1-2; cdr3_aa: SVDGGFSLYT
v_call: TRBV11-3; j_call: TRBJ2-1; cdr3_aa: ASSLSGGAVHEQF
v_call: TRBV19; j_call: TRBJ1-2; cdr3_aa: ASSGVGENYGYT
v_call: TRBV7-9; j_call: TRBJ1-1; cdr3_aa: ASSLERAPEAF
v_call: TRBV7-2; j_call: TRBJ1-6; cdr3_aa: ASSYTGDGSPLH
v_call: TRBV7-8; j_call: TRBJ1-2; cdr3_aa: ASSLGGQGTDGYT
v_call: TRBV28; j_call: TRBJ1-5; cdr3_aa: ASRGTGVQPQH
v_call: TRBV5-1; j_call: TRBJ1-6; cdr3_aa: ASSLARDRGYSPLH
v_call: TRBV12-3/TRBV12-4; j_call: TRBJ1-2; cdr3_aa: ASSLGPQRSSP
v_call: TRBV5-1; j_call: TRBJ2-2; cdr3_aa: ASSFRTSEVGELF
v_call: TRBV6-2/TRBV6-3; j_call: TRBJ2-6; cdr3_aa: ASSYPRDRYSGANVLT
v_call: TRBV11-1; j_call: TRBJ2-5; cdr3_aa: ASNPTSYETQY
v_call: TRBV5-6; j_call: TRBJ1-2; cdr3_aa: ASSSTGTGGRGSYGYT
v_call: TRBV5-1; j_call: TRBJ2-7; cdr3_aa: ASSPSGTSGGSYEQY
v_call: TRBV5-1; j_call: TRBJ1-2; cdr3_aa: ASSFPPGQGSSYGYT
v_call: TRBV7-6; j_call: TRBJ2-7; cdr3_aa: ASSLGTGGDYEQY
v_call: TRBV5-3; j_call: TRBJ2-1; cdr3_aa: ARSFRGEDEQF
v_call: TRBV27; j_call: TRBJ2-5; cdr3_aa: ASSLSQGGETQY
v_call: TRBV3-1/TRBV3-2; j_call: TRBJ2-3; cdr3_aa: ASSQDSATDTQY
v_call: TRBV2; j_call: TRBJ2-7; cdr3_aa: ASSMEGITTYEQY
v_call: TRBV5-8; j_call: TRBJ2-7; cdr3_aa: ASSYPDSSYEQY
v_call: TRBV7-9; j_call: TRBJ2-7; cdr3_aa: ASSPRGGEYEQY
v_call: TRBV5-1; j_call: TRBJ2-2; cdr3_aa: ASSTGQGSPGELF
v_call: TRBV18; j_call: TRBJ1-5; cdr3_aa: ASSPGTAQPQH
v_call: TRBV5-4; j_call: TRBJ1-6; cdr3_aa: ASSWGTGGGNSPLH
v_call: TRBV6-4; j_call: TRBJ2-2; cdr3_aa: ASSEGTFGGNTGELF
v_call: TRBV28; j_call: TRBJ2-7; cdr3_aa: ASRQLAVSYEQY
v_call: TRBV19; j_call: TRBJ1-4; cdr3_aa: ASRRQGQRGANEKLF
v_call: TRBV5-4; j_call: TRBJ2-2; cdr3_aa: ASSPGGGNTGELF
v_call: TRBV19; j_call: TRBJ2-6; cdr3_aa: ASRQTGYSGANVLT
v_call: TRBV7-3; j_call: TRBJ2-1; cdr3_aa: ASSLTSLGDEQF
v_call: TRBV7-9; j_call: TRBJ2-3; cdr3_aa: ASSLVGQGWPDTQY
v_call: TRBV27; j_call: TRBJ2-7; cdr3_aa: ASSLKFRYEQY
v_call: TRBV28; j_call: TRBJ1-2; cdr3_aa: ASTNPGQMYGYT
v_call: TRBV10-3; j_call: TRBJ1-5; cdr3_aa: AISDRGPNQPQH
v_call: TRBV5-4; j_call: TRBJ1-2; cdr3_aa: ASSLRTVNYGYT
v_call: TRBV3-1/TRBV3-2; j_call: TRBJ2-3; cdr3_aa: ASSPPDSDTQY
v_call: TRBV27; j_call: TRBJ2-3; cdr3_aa: ASSLRDRGIGTQY
v_call: TRBV4-1; j_call: TRBJ2-5; cdr3_aa: ASSQGRAGGPKTQY
v_call: TRBV7-8; j_call: TRBJ1-2; cdr3_aa: ASSLGRGAGDT
v_call: TRBV5-4; j_call: TRBJ1-1; cdr3_aa: ASSRGGQTMNTEAF
v_call: TRBV7-3; j_call: TRBJ2-1; cdr3_aa: ASSLVPGAYNEQF
v_call: TRBV2; j_call: TRBJ1-5; cdr3_aa: ASSRGMMQPQH
v_call: TRBV12-3/TRBV12-4; j_call: TRBJ1-1; cdr3_aa: ASSSHRNTEAF
v_call: TRBV7-2; j_call: TRBJ1-6; cdr3_aa: ASSLERHGNSPLH